Listed below are T cell receptor beta chains from one sample, sequenced in a study of control samples from healthy donors and cancer patients. Sequenced by immunoSEQ multiplex PCR; TCRdb stores in-frame clones only, minus some. The sample lists roughly 43,000 clones; approximately 94% were seen once. Sequenced: blood. Receptor source: a man in his sixties in good health. Both conserved end residues are part of each CDR3. Fields, in order: V gene, J gene, D gene, clone size, CDR3 protein, CDR3 DNA. A D gene is named only where the DNA matches it firmly. A row's size may be missing; if present it is once, few, many or a size class.

V: TRBV6-1; J: TRBJ2-3; D: NA; size: NA; CDR3: CASSVTTVGAADTQYF; DNA: TGTGCCAGCAGTGTGACTACGGTCGGCGCAGCAGATACGCAGTATTTT
V: TRBV24-1; J: TRBJ1-4; D: NA; size: NA; CDR3: CATSDPDGVNEKLFF; DNA: TGTGCCACCAGTGATCCGGACGGCGTTAATGAAAAACTGTTTTTT
V: TRBV11-2; J: TRBJ2-1; D: NA; size: NA; CDR3: CASIKLNNEQFF; DNA: TGTGCCAGCATCAAATTGAACAATGAGCAGTTCTTC
V: TRBV27; J: TRBJ2-7; D: TRBD1; size: NA; CDR3: CASSLIGGHEQYF; DNA: TGTGCCAGCAGCTTGATAGGGGGCCACGAGCAGTACTTC
V: TRBV5-5; J: TRBJ1-1; D: NA; size: once; CDR3: CASSRTVSRNTEAFF; DNA: TGTGCCAGCAGCCGGACAGTCTCCAGAAACACTGAAGCTTTCTTT
V: TRBV2; J: TRBJ1-2; D: TRBD1; size: NA; CDR3: CASTKEQGALDGYTF; DNA: TGTGCCAGCACGAAAGAACAGGGGGCTCTGGATGGCTACACCTTC
V: TRBV18; J: TRBJ2-7; D: TRBD2; size: NA; CDR3: CASSPPSAGLSSYEQYF; DNA: TGTGCCAGCTCACCACCGTCAGCGGGACTGTCTTCCTACGAGCAGTACTTC
V: TRBV11-2; J: TRBJ2-5; D: NA; size: NA; CDR3: CASSPTRGAKETQYF; DNA: TGTGCCAGCAGCCCAACCCGCGGCGCCAAGGAGACCCAGTACTTC
V: TRBV19; J: TRBJ1-1; D: NA; size: NA; CDR3: CASSVMNTEAFF; DNA: TGTGCCAGTAGTGTGATGAACACTGAAGCTTTCTTT
V: TRBV19; J: TRBJ1-1; D: TRBD1; size: NA; CDR3: CASRVTGGANTEAFF; DNA: TGTGCCAGTAGGGTTACAGGGGGCGCGAACACTGAAGCTTTCTTT
V: TRBV6-2/TRBV6-3; J: TRBJ2-1; D: NA; size: NA; CDR3: CASSSRKAHLGNEQFF; DNA: TGTGCCAGCAGTTCCCGTAAGGCTCATTTGGGCAATGAGCAGTTCTTC
V: TRBV15; J: TRBJ2-3; D: NA; size: NA; CDR3: CATFRADTQYF; DNA: TGTGCCACCTTCAGGGCCGATACGCAGTATTTT
V: TRBV14; J: TRBJ2-7; D: TRBD2; size: NA; CDR3: CASSRLRGGSGRSHEQYF; DNA: TGTGCCAGCAGCCGACTGAGGGGAGGGAGCGGGAGATCCCACGAGCAGTACTTC
V: TRBV5-6; J: TRBJ2-2; D: NA; size: NA; CDR3: CASSLVPGPTGELFF; DNA: TGTGCCAGCAGCTTGGTCCCGGGGCCCACCGGGGAGCTGTTTTTT
V: TRBV6-5; J: TRBJ2-5; D: NA; size: NA; CDR3: CASSYSRQETQYF; DNA: TGTGCCAGCAGTTACTCACGTCAAGAGACCCAGTACTTC
V: TRBV27; J: TRBJ1-6; D: NA; size: NA; CDR3: CASRPGASYNSPLHF; DNA: TGTGCCAGCAGGCCTGGGGCTTCCTATAATTCACCCCTCCACTTT
V: TRBV7-8; J: TRBJ2-7; D: TRBD2; size: NA; CDR3: CASSSGTSGGGRVGEQYF; DNA: TGTGCCAGCAGCTCCGGGACTAGCGGAGGAGGGCGAGTGGGCGAGCAGTACTTC
V: TRBV10-3; J: TRBJ2-1; D: TRBD1; size: NA; CDR3: CAISGTGYNEQFF; DNA: TGTGCCATCAGTGGGACAGGTTACAATGAGCAGTTCTTC
V: TRBV6-5; J: TRBJ1-5; D: TRBD1; size: NA; CDR3: CASRPTGGGQPQHF; DNA: TGTGCCAGCAGGCCCACAGGGGGCGGTCAGCCCCAGCATTTT
V: TRBV19; J: TRBJ2-1; D: NA; size: NA; CDR3: CASSVGGHVDEQFF; DNA: TGTGCCAGTAGTGTCGGGGGACATGTCGATGAGCAGTTCTTC
V: TRBV19; J: TRBJ2-7; D: NA; size: NA; CDR3: CASSINEQYF; DNA: TGTGCCAGTAGTATAAACGAGCAGTACTTC
V: TRBV27; J: TRBJ1-2; D: NA; size: NA; CDR3: CASSLGTGSLGLNYGYTF; DNA: TGTGCCAGCAGTTTGGGGACCGGCAGCCTGGGGCTTAACTATGGCTACACCTTC
V: TRBV2; J: TRBJ1-2; D: NA; size: NA; CDR3: CASSVRTAGSGYTF; DNA: TGTGCCAGCAGCGTGAGGACAGCGGGCTCCGGCTACACCTTC
V: TRBV28; J: TRBJ2-5; D: NA; size: once; CDR3: CASSRLTGETQYF; DNA: TGTGCCAGCAGCCGGCTGACGGGGGAGACCCAGTACTTC
V: TRBV21-1; J: TRBJ2-6; D: NA; size: NA; CDR3: CASSPASGPASGANVLTF; DNA: TGTGCCAGCAGCCCGGCTAGCGGCCCGGCCTCTGGGGCCAACGTCCTGACTTTC
V: TRBV6-5; J: TRBJ1-1; D: TRBD1; size: NA; CDR3: CASSRTGMNTEAFF; DNA: TGTGCCAGCAGTCGGACAGGGATGAACACTGAAGCTTTCTTT
V: TRBV9; J: TRBJ2-5; D: NA; size: NA; CDR3: CASSVALPPGETQYF; DNA: TGTGCCAGCAGCGTAGCCCTGCCTCCAGGGGAGACCCAGTACTTC
V: TRBV19; J: TRBJ1-6; D: NA; size: NA; CDR3: CASSRTTRGEAPNSPLHF; DNA: TGTGCCAGTAGTCGAACCACCCGGGGTGAGGCCCCTAATTCACCCCTCCACTTT
V: TRBV5-1; J: TRBJ1-5; D: TRBD1; size: NA; CDR3: CASSFGQGDQPQHF; DNA: TGCGCCAGCAGCTTCGGACAGGGGGATCAGCCCCAGCATTTT
V: TRBV6-6; J: TRBJ2-1; D: TRBD2; size: once; CDR3: CASTQRLAVNEQFF; DNA: TGTGCCAGCACTCAGAGGCTAGCGGTTAATGAGCAGTTCTTC
V: TRBV18; J: TRBJ2-5; D: NA; size: NA; CDR3: CASSPPGEETQYF; DNA: TGTGCCAGCTCACCACCAGGGGAAGAGACCCAGTACTTC
V: TRBV10-2; J: TRBJ2-2; D: NA; size: NA; CDR3: CASSEGGGSNTGELFF; DNA: TGCGCCAGCAGTGAGGGAGGGGGGTCGAACACCGGGGAGCTGTTTTTT
V: TRBV4-1; J: TRBJ1-5; D: NA; size: NA; CDR3: CASSQRQVSNQPQHF; DNA: TGCGCCAGCAGCCAACGCCAGGTGAGCAATCAGCCCCAGCATTTT
V: TRBV5-1; J: TRBJ1-3; D: NA; size: NA; CDR3: CASSSGESSGNTIYF; DNA: TGCGCCAGCAGCTCTGGCGAGAGCTCTGGAAACACCATATATTTT
V: TRBV7-2; J: TRBJ1-6; D: NA; size: NA; CDR3: CASSFSSSYNSPLHF; DNA: TGTGCCAGCAGCTTTTCGAGCTCCTATAATTCACCCCTCCACTTT
V: TRBV28; J: TRBJ1-2; D: NA; size: NA; CDR3: CASSFGTSNYGYTF; DNA: TGTGCCAGCAGTTTCGGAACCTCTAACTATGGCTACACCTTC
V: TRBV24-1; J: TRBJ2-3; D: TRBD1; size: NA; CDR3: CATSDLETGGAEDTQYF; DNA: TGTGCCACCAGTGATTTGGAGACAGGGGGTGCGGAAGATACGCAGTATTTT
V: TRBV6-5; J: TRBJ2-3; D: TRBD2; size: NA; CDR3: CASSPGLAGAYTQYF; DNA: TGTGCCAGCAGTCCCGGTCTAGCGGGAGCATATACGCAGTATTTT
V: TRBV5-4; J: TRBJ2-3; D: NA; size: NA; CDR3: CASIAESTDTQYF; DNA: TGTGCCAGCATAGCGGAAAGCACAGATACGCAGTATTTT
V: TRBV24-1; J: TRBJ2-5; D: NA; size: NA; CDR3: CATSDFDVAETQYF; DNA: TGTGCCACCAGTGATTTCGACGTAGCGGAGACCCAGTACTTC
V: TRBV12-5; J: TRBJ2-1; D: NA; size: NA; CDR3: CASGFGSGSGIYNEQFF; DNA: TGTGCTAGTGGTTTTGGGTCCGGGAGTGGGATCTACAATGAGCAGTTCTTC
V: TRBV3-1/TRBV3-2; J: TRBJ2-7; D: TRBD2; size: NA; CDR3: CASSRGVSGLAGYEQYF; DNA: TGTGCCAGCAGCCGTGGTGTATCGGGACTAGCGGGCTACGAGCAGTACTTC
V: TRBV10-2; J: TRBJ2-2; D: NA; size: once; CDR3: CASRNPGELFF; DNA: TGCGCCAGCCGAAATCCCGGGGAGCTGTTTTTT
V: TRBV5-4; J: TRBJ2-7; D: NA; size: NA; CDR3: CASTPSETSYEQYF; DNA: TGTGCCAGCACCCCATCGGAAACATCCTACGAGCAGTACTTC
V: TRBV4-1; J: TRBJ2-5; D: TRBD2; size: NA; CDR3: CASSQLAGVFQETQYF; DNA: TGCGCCAGCAGCCAGTTAGCGGGAGTATTCCAAGAGACCCAGTACTTC
V: TRBV27; J: TRBJ2-3; D: TRBD2; size: NA; CDR3: CASSLRGLKTDTQYF; DNA: TGTGCCAGCAGTTTGAGGGGACTAAAGACAGATACGCAGTATTTT